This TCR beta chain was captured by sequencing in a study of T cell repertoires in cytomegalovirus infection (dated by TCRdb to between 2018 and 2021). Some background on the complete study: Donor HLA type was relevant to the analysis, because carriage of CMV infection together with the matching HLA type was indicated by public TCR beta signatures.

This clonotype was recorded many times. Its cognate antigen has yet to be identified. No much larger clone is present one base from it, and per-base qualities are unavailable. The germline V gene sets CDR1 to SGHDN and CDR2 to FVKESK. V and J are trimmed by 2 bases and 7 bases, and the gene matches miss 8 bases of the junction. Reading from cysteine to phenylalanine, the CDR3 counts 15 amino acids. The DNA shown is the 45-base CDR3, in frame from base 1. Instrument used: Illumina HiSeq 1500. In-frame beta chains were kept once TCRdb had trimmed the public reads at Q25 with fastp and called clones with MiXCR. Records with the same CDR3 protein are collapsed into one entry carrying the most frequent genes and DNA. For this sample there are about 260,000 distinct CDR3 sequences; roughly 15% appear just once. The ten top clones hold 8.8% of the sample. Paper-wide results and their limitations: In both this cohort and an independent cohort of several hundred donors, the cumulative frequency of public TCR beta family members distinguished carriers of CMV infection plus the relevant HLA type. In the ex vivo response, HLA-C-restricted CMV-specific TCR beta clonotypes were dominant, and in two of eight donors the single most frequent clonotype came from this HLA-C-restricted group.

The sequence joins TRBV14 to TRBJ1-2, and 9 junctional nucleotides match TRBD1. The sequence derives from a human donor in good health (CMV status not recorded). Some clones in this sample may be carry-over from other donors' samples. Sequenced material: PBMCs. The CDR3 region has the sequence CASSQTGTGISGYTF. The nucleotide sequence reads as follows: TGTGCCAGCAGCCAAACCGGGACAGGGATTTCTGGCTACACCTTC.